Each of the 13 T cell receptor beta chains below was sequenced from the same sample in a study of breast tumors, draining lymph nodes, adjacent tissues. The lymph nodes were axillary draining lymph nodes from breast cancer patients. TCRdb reanalysed the multiplex PCR reads using MiXCR and keeps one entry per CDR3 protein. The profile shows around 130,000 distinct CDR3 sequences, over 20% of them singletons. Sequenced: axillary lymph node tissue. Receptor source: a female donor with breast cancer. Some clones in this sample may be carry-over from other donors' samples.

This clonotype was recorded many times. The chain uses TRBV20-1 and TRBJ2-7, with D possibly TRBD2 on 5 matching bases. The CDR3 spans 14 residues. The V gene's germline CDR1 is DFQATT and CDR2 SNEGSKA (reference sequence). Trimming removed 0 bases at V and 0 bases at J, with 9 bases between. The CDR3 protein is CSARDSRDSYEQYF. In nucleotides, the CDR3 is TGCAGTGCTAGAGACTCCCGGGACTCCTACGAGCAGTACTTC.

There are many counts of this clonotype. This chain links TRBV7-8 with TRBJ2-5; 7 nucleotides line up with TRBD2. Germline lookup yields CDR1 SGHVS and CDR2 FQNEAQ. The CDR3 length is 14 residues. V lost 7 bases, J lost 4 bases, and 9 bases stayed unmatched. CDR3 protein: CASTLGGGLETQYF. CDR3 nucleotides: TGTGCCAGCACTCTGGGGGGAGGGCTAGAGACCCAGTACTTC.

As to this clonotype: This may be a read error: a much more frequent sequence differs by one nucleotide. The chain is built from TRBV6-5 and TRBJ2-3; 8 bases are a match to TRBD2. J was trimmed by 0 bases and V by 11 bases; bases with no gene match: 13. The CDR3 sequence is 16 residues long. Germline V gene lookup returns CDR1 MNHEY and CDR2 SVGAGI. CDR3 sequence reads: CAGKDGLADSTDTQYF. The CDR3 nucleotides are TGTGCCGGCAAGGACGGACTAGCCGATAGCACAGATACGCAGTATTTT.

In its sample, this clonotype was seen many times. The chain couples TRBV20-1 to TRBJ2-1; tentative D call: TRBD1 (5 bases). Per germline, CDR1 DFQATT and CDR2 SNEGSKA (reference sequence). CDR3 length equals 12 residues. Trimming removed 8 bases at V and 10 bases at J, with 18 bases between. CDR3 sequence (DNA): TGCAGTACCAGGGTTGGTCTTGGGGAGCAGTTCTTC. Translation: CSTRVGLGEQFF.

This clonotype occurred once. A much larger clone differs from this one at a single base, so this may be a read error. V gene TRBV27 combines with J gene TRBJ2-7; 14 bases map to TRBD2. This CDR3 is 16 amino acids long. The germline gives CDR1 MNHEY, CDR2 SMNVEV (reference sequence). The DNA for the CDR3 is TGTGCCAGCAGTCGTGGACTAGCGGGAGGCCGGCGGGAGCGGTACTTC. Its translation is CASSRGLAGGRRERYF.

Of note for this clonotype: A much larger clone differs by one base, so this may be a read error. This chain links TRBV7-8 with TRBJ1-2; D ambiguous. The V and J ends lost 5 bases and 4 bases respectively, with 14 bases between them. The CDR3 has 14 residues. Germline-derived CDR1 and CDR2 are SGHVS and FQNEAQ. The CDR3 bases are TGTGCCAGCAGCCTCCTGGGCAGCTCCTATGGCTACACCTTC. This sequence encodes CASSLLGSSYGYTF.

Only a few counts were recorded for this clonotype. As DNA, the CDR3 is TGTGCCAGCAGCTCCCGGGACAGGGGGATAAATGAGCAGTTCTTC. It is translated as CASSSRDRGINEQFF. V is TRBV11-2 and J is TRBJ2-1; 11 nucleotides line up with TRBD1. This CDR3 has 15 amino acids. Trimming cost V 4 bases and J 7 bases; bases outside gene matches: 6. In germline, CDR1 is SGHAT, CDR2 FQNNGV.

This clonotype has ten or more counts. The chain combines TRBV6-1 with TRBJ1-2, with D perhaps TRBD1 (5 bases). The CDR3 length is 14 residues. Trimming cost V 0 bases and J 4 bases, with 9 bases left between them. Germline CDR1 MNHNS, CDR2 SASEGT. The CDR3 coding sequence is TGTGCCAGCAGTGAAGCGGGAACAGGCTATGGCTACACCTTC. It is translated as CASSEAGTGYGYTF.

There are many counts of this clonotype. The rearrangement uses TRBV30 and TRBJ2-3, with no clear D. The V end was cut by 1 base, the J end by 2 bases, with 10 bases between. This CDR3 comprises 14 residues. Germline CDR1 GTSNPN, CDR2 SVGIG (reference sequence). CDR3 loop: CAWSASSLTDTQYF. The DNA for the CDR3 is TGTGCCTGGAGTGCCAGCTCCCTCACAGATACGCAGTATTTT.

This clonotype was seen many times. The V and J genes are TRBV20-1 and TRBJ2-3; D unresolved. Germline assignment: CDR1 DFQATT and CDR2 SNEGSKA (reference sequence). The V end lost 3 bases, the J end lost 3 bases, and 7 bases lay between the germline ends. This CDR3 is 12 amino acids long. DNA of the CDR3: TGCAGTGCTAGTGGCCTGACAGATACGCAGTATTTT. Protein: CSASGLTDTQYF.

The gene calls are TRBV4-1 and TRBJ1-1; the D gene is possibly TRBD1 (6 bases). CDR3 length equals 18 residues. Germline assignment: CDR1 MGHRA and CDR2 YSYEKL. V lost 7 bases, J lost 1 base, and 25 bases lay in between. DNA for the CDR3: TGCGCCAGCACCCATTGGCCACCAGTGGGCAGGGGGAACACTGAAGCTTTCTTT. Encoded protein: CASTHWPPVGRGNTEAFF.

This clonotype was counted at least ten times. The rearrangement links TRBV19 to TRBJ2-5; D is perhaps TRBD2 (7 bases). The germline V gene encodes CDR1 LNHDA and CDR2 SQIVND (reference sequence). The CDR3 has 14 residues. Trimming cost V 1 base and J 4 bases, with 10 bases left between them. The CDR3 sequence: CASSIAGGPETQYF. The CDR3 DNA follows: TGTGCCAGTAGTATAGCGGGGGGCCCAGAGACCCAGTACTTC.

This clonotype was seen repeatedly, ten times or more. This chain links TRBV5-1 with TRBJ1-2, with a tentative D call TRBD1 (5 bases). Germline V gene data show CDR1 as SGHRS and CDR2 as YFSETQ. V was trimmed by 0 bases and J by 0 bases, leaving 6 bases between them. CDR3 length: 14 amino acids. In nucleotides, the CDR3 is TGCGCCAGCAGCTTGGGGGACCCTAACTATGGCTACACCTTC. Its protein product is CASSLGDPNYGYTF.